These 10 T cell receptor beta chains were sequenced from one sample in a study of blood T cell repertoires in COVID-19 (dated by TCRdb to about 2020). Library creation used the immunoSEQ multiplex PCR assay. In TCRdb, the immuneACCESS table is reduced to in-frame sequences with V and J assigned. These tables do not hold every clone; where another copy was compared, an unresolved V gene accounts for under half, and the others remain unexplained. This sample holds approximately 140,000 clones; about 90% were observed only once. Clones ranked in the top ten supply approximately 2.4% of the sample. The specimen sequenced was peripheral blood. The receptors were sampled from a human donor in a cohort sampled during active COVID-19.

The V gene is TRBV5-1, the J gene TRBJ2-1; a possible D gene is TRBD2 (6 bases). Trimming removed 2 bases at V and 4 bases at J, with 10 bases between. Germline lookup yields CDR1 SGHRS and CDR2 YFSETQ. This CDR3 spans 14 amino acids. The CDR3 region is CASSLRAGYNEQFF. The CDR3 nucleotides read TGCGCCAGCAGCTTACGGGCGGGGTACAATGAGCAGTTCTTC. Together with reference TRBV5-1 and TRBJ2-1, the CDR3 gives the full variable domain: KAGVTQTPRYLIKTRGQQVTLSCSPISGHRSVSWYQQTPGQGLQFLFEYFSETQRNKGNFPGRFSGRQFSNSRSEMNVSTLELGDSALYLCASSLRAGYNEQFFGPGTRLTVL.

The J gene is TRBJ1-6, the V gene TRBV30, with 7 bases fitting TRBD1. The CDR3 runs 15 residues. Per germline, CDR1 GTSNPN and CDR2 SVGIG (reference sequence). J gave up 6 bases and V 1 base, and 6 bases lay outside the gene matches. CDR3 amino acids: CAWSGSQGSNSPLHF. In DNA, the CDR3 is TGTGCCTGGAGTGGATCACAGGGGAGTAATTCACCCCTCCACTTT.

The chain combines TRBV6-6 with TRBJ2-1; D possibly corresponds to TRBD2 (7 bases). The germline gives CDR1 MNHNY, CDR2 SVGAGI (reference sequence). The CDR3 length is 15 residues. Trimming cost V 7 bases and J 6 bases, with 19 bases left between them. The CDR3 here is CASTPGAGLSNEQFF. CDR3 coding DNA: TGTGCCAGCACCCCGGGGGCGGGACTAAGCAATGAGCAGTTCTTC.

This rearrangement joins TRBV7-9 to TRBJ1-1, with TRBD1 matching over 7 bases. Germline V gene sequence: CDR1 SEHNR, CDR2 FQNEAQ (reference sequence). Trimming at V came to 4 bases and at J to 7 bases, leaving 12 bases not matched to a gene. This CDR3 contains 15 residues. CDR3 nucleotides: TGTGCCAGCAGCTCGAGGACAGGAGGGTTCGTTGAAGCTTTCTTT. This sequence encodes CASSSRTGGFVEAFF.

This chain connects TRBV13 to TRBJ2-1; D may be TRBD2 (5 bases). The CDR3 consists of 17 residues. Trimming shortened V by 5 bases and J by 5 bases, and 22 bases separated the two germline ends. Per germline, CDR1 PRHDT and CDR2 FYEKMQ (reference sequence). CDR3 nucleotides: TGTGCCAGCAGCACCGGAGGTAATAGCCCCCTTAACAATGAGCAGTTCTTC. It encodes CASSTGGNSPLNNEQFF.

The sample holds one count of this clone. V and J are TRBV2 and TRBJ2-7; D is uncertain. V lost 4 bases to trimming and J lost 6 bases, with 13 bases between them. This CDR3 is built from 13 residues. The V gene's germline CDR1 is SNHLY and CDR2 FYNNEI. CDR3 sequence reads: CASSVDTLGEQYF. CDR3 coding DNA: TGTGCCAGCAGTGTAGACACCCTGGGCGAGCAGTACTTC.

The rearrangement links TRBV10-3 to TRBJ2-7; D gene uncertain. V was clipped by 0 bases and J by 0 bases, with 12 bases between them. The germline V gene has CDR1 ENHRY and CDR2 SYGVKD. This CDR3 region has 16 residues. Here the CDR3 reads CAISESQSASSYEQYF. In DNA form, the CDR3 reads TGTGCCATCAGTGAGTCACAGTCCGCGAGCTCCTACGAGCAGTACTTC.

V and J are TRBV3-1 (or the pseudogene TRBV3-2) and TRBJ2-1; TRBD1 might be the D (5 bases). Trimming took off 5 bases at V and 4 bases at J, with 15 bases between the two ends. The CDR3 sequence is 15 residues long. Per germline, CDR1 LGHDT and CDR2 YNNKEL (reference sequence). CDR3: CASSSRTSPYNEQFF. CDR3 DNA sequence: TGTGCCAGCAGCTCTCGGACAAGTCCTTACAATGAGCAGTTCTTC.

The rearrangement uses TRBV7-9 and TRBJ1-1; a weak D match, TRBD1 (5 bases). The V gene lost 2 bases and the J gene lost 1 base, with 11 bases spanning the gap. The V gene's germline CDR1 is SEHNR and CDR2 FQNEAQ (reference sequence). The CDR3 extends over 15 amino acids. The CDR3 DNA reads as TGTGCCAGCAGCTTACTCGTAGGGGCGAACACTGAAGCTTTCTTT. It translates to CASSLLVGANTEAFF.

This rearrangement joins TRBV3-1 (or the pseudogene TRBV3-2) to TRBJ1-4, with 8 nucleotides matching TRBD1. Germline loops: CDR1 LGHDT, CDR2 YNNKEL (reference sequence). CDR3 length: 14 residues. V lost 1 base and J lost 8; bases outside the gene matches: 3. CDR3 DNA: TGTGCCAGCAGCCAAGCGGCAGGGGGCGAAAAACTGTTTTTT. Its protein product is CASSQAAGGEKLFF.